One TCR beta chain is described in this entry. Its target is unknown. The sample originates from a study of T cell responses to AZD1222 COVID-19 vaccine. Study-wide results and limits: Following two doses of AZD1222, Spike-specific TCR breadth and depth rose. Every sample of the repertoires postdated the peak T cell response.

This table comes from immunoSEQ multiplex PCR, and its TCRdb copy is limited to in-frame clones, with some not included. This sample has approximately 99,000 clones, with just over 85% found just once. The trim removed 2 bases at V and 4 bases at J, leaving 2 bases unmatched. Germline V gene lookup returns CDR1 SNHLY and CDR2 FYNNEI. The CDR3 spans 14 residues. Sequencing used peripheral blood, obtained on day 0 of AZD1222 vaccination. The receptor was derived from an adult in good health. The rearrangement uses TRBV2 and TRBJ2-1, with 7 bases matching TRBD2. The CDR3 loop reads CASSELGGYNEQFF. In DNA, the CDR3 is TGTGCCAGCAGTGAATTGGGGGGGTACAATGAGCAGTTCTTC.